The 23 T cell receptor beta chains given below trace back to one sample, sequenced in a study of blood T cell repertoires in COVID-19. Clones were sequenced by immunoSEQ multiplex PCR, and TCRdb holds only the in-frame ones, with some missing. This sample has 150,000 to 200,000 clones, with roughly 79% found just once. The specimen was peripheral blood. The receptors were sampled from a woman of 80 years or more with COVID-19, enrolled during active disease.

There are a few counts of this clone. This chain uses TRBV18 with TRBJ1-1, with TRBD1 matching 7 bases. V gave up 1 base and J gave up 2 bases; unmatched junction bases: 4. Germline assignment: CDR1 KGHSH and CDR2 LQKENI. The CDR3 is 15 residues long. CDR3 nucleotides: TGTGCCAGCTCACCACAGCAGGGGGAAAACACTGAAGCTTTCTTT. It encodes CASSPQQGENTEAFF.

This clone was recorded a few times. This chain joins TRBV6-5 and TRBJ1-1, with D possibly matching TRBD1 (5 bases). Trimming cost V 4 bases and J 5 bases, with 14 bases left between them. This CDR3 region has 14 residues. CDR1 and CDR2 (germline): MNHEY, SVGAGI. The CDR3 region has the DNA TGTGCCAGCAGTTCCCAGGGCTTGGGTACTGAAGCTTTCTTT. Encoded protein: CASSSQGLGTEAFF.

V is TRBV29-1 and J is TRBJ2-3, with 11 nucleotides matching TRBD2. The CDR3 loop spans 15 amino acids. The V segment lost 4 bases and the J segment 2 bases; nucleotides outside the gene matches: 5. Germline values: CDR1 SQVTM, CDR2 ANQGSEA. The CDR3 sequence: CSVVLAGGSTDTQYF. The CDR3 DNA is TGCAGCGTTGTGCTAGCGGGGGGCTCCACAGATACGCAGTATTTT.

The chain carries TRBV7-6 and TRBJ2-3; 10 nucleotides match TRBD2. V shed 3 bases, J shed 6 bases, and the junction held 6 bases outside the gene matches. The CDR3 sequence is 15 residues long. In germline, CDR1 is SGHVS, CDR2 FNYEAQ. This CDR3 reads CASSLASGGLDTQYF. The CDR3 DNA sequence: TGTGCCAGCAGCTTGGCTAGCGGGGGCCTGGATACGCAGTATTTT.

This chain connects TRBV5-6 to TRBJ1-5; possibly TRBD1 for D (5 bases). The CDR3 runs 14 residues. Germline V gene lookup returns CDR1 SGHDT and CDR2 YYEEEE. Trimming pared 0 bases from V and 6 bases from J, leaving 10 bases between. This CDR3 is CASSLAGGSQPQHF. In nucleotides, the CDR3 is TGTGCCAGCAGCTTGGCCGGGGGTAGTCAGCCCCAGCATTTT.

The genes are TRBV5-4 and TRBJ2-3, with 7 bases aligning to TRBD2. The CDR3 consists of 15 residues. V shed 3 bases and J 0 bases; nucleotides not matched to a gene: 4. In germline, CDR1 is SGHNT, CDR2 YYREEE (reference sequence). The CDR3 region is CASSYSGKSTDTQYF. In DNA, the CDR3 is TGTGCCAGCAGCTACAGCGGGAAAAGCACAGATACGCAGTATTTT.

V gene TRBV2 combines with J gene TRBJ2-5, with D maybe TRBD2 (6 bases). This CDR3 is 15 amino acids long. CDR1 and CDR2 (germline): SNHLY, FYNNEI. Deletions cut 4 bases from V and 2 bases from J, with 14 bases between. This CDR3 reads CASSVRSGYQETQYF. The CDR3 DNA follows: TGTGCCAGCAGTGTCCGTAGCGGCTATCAAGAGACCCAGTACTTC.

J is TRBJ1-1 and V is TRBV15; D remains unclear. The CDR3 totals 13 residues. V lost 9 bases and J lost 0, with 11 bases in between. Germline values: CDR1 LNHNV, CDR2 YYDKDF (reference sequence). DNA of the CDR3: TGTGCCACGCGGCTCTTTATGAACACTGAAGCTTTCTTT. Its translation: CATRLFMNTEAFF.

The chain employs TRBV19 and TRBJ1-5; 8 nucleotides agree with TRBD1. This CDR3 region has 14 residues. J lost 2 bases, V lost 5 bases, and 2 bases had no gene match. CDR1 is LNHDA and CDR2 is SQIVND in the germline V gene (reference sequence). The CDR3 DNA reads TGTGCCAGTAGTGACAGGGGCCGCAATCAGCCCCAGCATTTT. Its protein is CASSDRGRNQPQHF.

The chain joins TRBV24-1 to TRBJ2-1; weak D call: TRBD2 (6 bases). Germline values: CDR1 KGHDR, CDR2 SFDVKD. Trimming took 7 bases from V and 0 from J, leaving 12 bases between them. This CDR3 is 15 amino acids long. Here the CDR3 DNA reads TGTGCCACCAGCCAGTCCGGGAGCTCCTACAATGAGCAGTTCTTC. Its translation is CATSQSGSSYNEQFF.

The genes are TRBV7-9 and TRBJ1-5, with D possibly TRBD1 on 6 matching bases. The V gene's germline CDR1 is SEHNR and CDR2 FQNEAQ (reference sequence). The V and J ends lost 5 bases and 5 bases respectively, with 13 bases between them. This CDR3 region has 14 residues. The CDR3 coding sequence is TGTGCCAGCAGCCACGCGGGGGGCTATCAGCCCCAGCATTTT. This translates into CASSHAGGYQPQHF.

The CDR3: CATSDLRGRGETQYF. Written as DNA, the CDR3 is TGTGCCACCAGTGATTTGCGGGGCAGGGGCGAGACCCAGTACTTC. The V gene is TRBV24-1, the J gene TRBJ2-5; D might be TRBD1 (6 bases). CDR3 length equals 15 residues. The germline V gene has CDR1 KGHDR and CDR2 SFDVKD. Between the trimmed V and J ends, which lost 0 bases and 5 bases, there was a span of 12 bases.

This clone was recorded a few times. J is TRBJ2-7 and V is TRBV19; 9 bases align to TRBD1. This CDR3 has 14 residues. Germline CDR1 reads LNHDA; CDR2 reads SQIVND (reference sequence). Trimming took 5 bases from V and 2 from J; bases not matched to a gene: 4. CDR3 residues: CASSPGQGPYEQYF. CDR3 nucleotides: TGTGCCAGTAGTCCGGGACAGGGCCCCTACGAGCAGTACTTC.

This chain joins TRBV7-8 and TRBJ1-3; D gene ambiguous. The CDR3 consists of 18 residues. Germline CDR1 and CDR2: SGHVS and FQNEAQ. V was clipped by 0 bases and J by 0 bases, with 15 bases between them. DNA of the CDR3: TGTGCCAGCAGCTTAGCGGCAGGAGGGTTTCGCTCTGGAAACACCATATATTTT. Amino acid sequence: CASSLAAGGFRSGNTIYF.

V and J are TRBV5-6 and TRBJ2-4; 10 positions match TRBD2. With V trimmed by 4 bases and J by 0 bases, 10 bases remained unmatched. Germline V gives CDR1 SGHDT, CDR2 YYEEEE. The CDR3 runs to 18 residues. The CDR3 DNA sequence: TGTGCCAGCAGCCCCCCGGGGCTAGCGGGGGTAGCCAAAAACATTCAGTACTTC. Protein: CASSPPGLAGVAKNIQYF. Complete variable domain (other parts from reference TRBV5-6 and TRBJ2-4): DAGVTQSPTHLIKTRGQQVTLRCSPKSGHDTVSWYQQALGQGPQFIFQYYEEEERQRGNFPDRFSGHQFPNYSSELNVNALLLGDSALYLCASSPPGLAGVAKNIQYFGAGTRLSVL.

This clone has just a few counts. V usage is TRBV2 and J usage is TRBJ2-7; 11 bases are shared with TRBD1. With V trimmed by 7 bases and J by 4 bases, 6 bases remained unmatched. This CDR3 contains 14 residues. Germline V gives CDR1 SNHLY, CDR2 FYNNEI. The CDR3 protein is CASTGGQGGYEQYF. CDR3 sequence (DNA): TGTGCCAGCACGGGGGGACAGGGGGGATACGAGCAGTACTTC.

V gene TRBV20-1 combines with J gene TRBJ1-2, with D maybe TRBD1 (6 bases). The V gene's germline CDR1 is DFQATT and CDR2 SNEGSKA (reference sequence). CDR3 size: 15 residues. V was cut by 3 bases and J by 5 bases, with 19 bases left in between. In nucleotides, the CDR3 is TGCAGTGCTAGTATTCTCGGACAGCAGGCTTATGGCTACACCTTC. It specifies CSASILGQQAYGYTF.

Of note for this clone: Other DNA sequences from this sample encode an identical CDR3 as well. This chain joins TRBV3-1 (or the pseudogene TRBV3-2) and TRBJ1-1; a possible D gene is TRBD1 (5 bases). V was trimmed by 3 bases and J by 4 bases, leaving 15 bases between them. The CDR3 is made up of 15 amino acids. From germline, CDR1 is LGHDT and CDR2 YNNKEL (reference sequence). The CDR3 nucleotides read TGTGCCAGCAGCCAGGGTTGGGGGGGAGGCACTGAAGCTTTCTTT. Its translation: CASSQGWGGGTEAFF.

The CDR3 DNA follows: TGTGCCTCATCGACAGGGCGGACTGAAGCTTTCTTT. Translated, it gives CASSTGRTEAFF. This rearrangement joins TRBV30 to TRBJ1-1, with 7 bases that match TRBD1. The CDR3 length is 12 residues. The ends lost 7 bases at V and 5 bases at J; junction bases unmatched: 7. Germline CDR1 is GTSNPN and CDR2 is SVGIG (reference sequence).

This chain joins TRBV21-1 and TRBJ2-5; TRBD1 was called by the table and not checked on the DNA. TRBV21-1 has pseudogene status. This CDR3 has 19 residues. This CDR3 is CASSKSRTGAPMASLTQYF. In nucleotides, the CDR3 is TGTGCCAGCAGCAAATCGAGGACAGGGGCTCCCATGGCAAGTTTGACCCAGTACTTC.

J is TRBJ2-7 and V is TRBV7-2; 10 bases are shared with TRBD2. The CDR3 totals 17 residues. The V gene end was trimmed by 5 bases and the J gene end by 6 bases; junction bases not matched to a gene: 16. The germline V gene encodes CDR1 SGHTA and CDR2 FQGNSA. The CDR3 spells CASSPMTSGFPPGEQYF. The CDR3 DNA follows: TGTGCCAGCAGCCCGATGACTAGCGGGTTCCCCCCGGGCGAGCAGTACTTC.

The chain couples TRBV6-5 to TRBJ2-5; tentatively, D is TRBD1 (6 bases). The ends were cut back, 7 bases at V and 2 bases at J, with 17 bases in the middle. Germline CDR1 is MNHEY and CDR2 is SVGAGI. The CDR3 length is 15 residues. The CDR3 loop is CASTRGGKGQETQYF. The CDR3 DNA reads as TGTGCCAGCACCCGAGGGGGAAAGGGGCAAGAGACCCAGTACTTC.

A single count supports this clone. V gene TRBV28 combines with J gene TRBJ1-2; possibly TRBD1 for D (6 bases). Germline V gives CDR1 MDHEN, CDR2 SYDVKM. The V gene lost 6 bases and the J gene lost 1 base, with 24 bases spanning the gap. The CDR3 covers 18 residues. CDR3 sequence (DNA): TGTGCCAGCAGGCTAGGGGGGGGTGCAGGGGCTGGTAACTATGGCTACACCTTC. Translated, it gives CASRLGGGAGAGNYGYTF.